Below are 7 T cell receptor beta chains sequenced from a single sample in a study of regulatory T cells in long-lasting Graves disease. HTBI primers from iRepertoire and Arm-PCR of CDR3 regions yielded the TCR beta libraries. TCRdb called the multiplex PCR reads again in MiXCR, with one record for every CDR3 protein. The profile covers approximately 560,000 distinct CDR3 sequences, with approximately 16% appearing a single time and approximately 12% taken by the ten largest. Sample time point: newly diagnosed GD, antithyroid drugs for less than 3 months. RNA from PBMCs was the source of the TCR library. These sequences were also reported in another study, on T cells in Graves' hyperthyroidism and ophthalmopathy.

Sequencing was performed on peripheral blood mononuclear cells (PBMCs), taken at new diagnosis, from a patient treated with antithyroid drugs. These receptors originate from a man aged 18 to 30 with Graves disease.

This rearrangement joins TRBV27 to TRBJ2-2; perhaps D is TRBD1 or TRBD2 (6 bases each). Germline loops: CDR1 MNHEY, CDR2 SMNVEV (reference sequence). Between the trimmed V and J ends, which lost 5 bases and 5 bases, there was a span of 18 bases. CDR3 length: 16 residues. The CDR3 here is CASSTVGGSMTGELFF. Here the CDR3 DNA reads TGTGCCAGCAGTACGGTAGGGGGGTCGATGACCGGGGAGCTGTTTTTT.

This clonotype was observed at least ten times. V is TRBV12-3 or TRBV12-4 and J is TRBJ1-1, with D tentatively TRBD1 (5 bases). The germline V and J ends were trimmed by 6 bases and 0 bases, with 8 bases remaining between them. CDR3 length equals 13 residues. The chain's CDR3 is CASSLQVNTEAFF. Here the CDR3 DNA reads TGTGCCAGCAGCTTACAGGTGAACACTGAAGCTTTCTTT.

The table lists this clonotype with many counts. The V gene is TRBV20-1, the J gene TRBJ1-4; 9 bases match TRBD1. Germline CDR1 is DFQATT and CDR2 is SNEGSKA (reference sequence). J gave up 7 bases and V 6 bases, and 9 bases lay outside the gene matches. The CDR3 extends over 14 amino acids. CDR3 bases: TGCAGTGCCCGACAGGGGGAGATAGGTGAAAAACTGTTTTTT. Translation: CSARQGEIGEKLFF.

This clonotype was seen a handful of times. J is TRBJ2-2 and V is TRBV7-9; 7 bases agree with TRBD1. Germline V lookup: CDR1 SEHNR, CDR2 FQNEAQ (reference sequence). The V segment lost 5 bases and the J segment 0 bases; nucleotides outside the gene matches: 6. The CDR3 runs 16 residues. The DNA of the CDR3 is TGTGCCAGCAGCGCGCGACAGGGTACGAACACCGGGGAGCTGTTTTTT. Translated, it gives CASSARQGTNTGELFF.

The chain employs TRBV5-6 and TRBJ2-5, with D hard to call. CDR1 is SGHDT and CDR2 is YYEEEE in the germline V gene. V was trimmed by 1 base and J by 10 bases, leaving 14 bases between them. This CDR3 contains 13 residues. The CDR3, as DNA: TGTGCCAGCAGCTTGTCGACGGCGAAAGACCAGTACTTC. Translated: CASSLSTAKDQYF. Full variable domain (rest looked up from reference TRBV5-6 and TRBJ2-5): DAGVTQSPTHLIKTRGQQVTLRCSPKSGHDTVSWYQQALGQGPQFIFQYYEEEERQRGNFPDRFSGHQFPNYSSELNVNALLLGDSALYLCASSLSTAKDQYFGPGTRLLVL.

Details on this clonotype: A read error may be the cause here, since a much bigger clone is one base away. CDR3 in DNA: TGTGCCAGCAGACATGACAGGGATTCGCCCTACGAGCAGTTCTTC. As protein: CASRHDRDSPYEQFF. The rearrangement joins TRBV6-1 to TRBJ2-4; 7 positions agree with TRBD1. The end of the DNA aligns better with TRBJ2-1, so the J call may be wrong. Germline V gene data show CDR1 as MNHNS and CDR2 as SASEGT. This CDR3 is built from 15 residues.

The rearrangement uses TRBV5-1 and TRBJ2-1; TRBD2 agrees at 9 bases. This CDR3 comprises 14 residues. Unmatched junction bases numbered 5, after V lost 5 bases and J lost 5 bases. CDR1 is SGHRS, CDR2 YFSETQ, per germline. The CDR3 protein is CASRPGTSNNEQFF. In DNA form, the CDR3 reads TGCGCCAGCAGGCCCGGGACTAGCAACAATGAGCAGTTCTTC.